These 5 T cell receptor beta chains originate from one sample sequenced in a study of Graves' ophthalmopathy and Graves' hyperthyroidism. The authors amplified TCR beta CDR3 regions, and they did so from RNA transcripts for repertoire sequencing. First-round RT-PCR employed HTBI primers, with a second-round multiplex PCR after it. Each CDR3 protein is one row after TCRdb ran MiXCR on the multiplex PCR reads. The table shows 220,000 or so distinct CDR3 sequences, with 20% to 25% occurring only once. Sequencing input: peripheral blood. These receptor sequences come from a woman in her 50s with Graves' ophthalmopathy.

This clonotype was found a few times. This chain uses TRBV28 with TRBJ2-5; D possibly matches TRBD1 or TRBD2 (5 bases each). Trimming removed 6 bases from V and 0 bases from J, with 14 bases in between. Germline assignment: CDR1 MDHEN and CDR2 SYDVKM. The length of the CDR3 is 15 residues. As DNA, the CDR3 is TGTGCCAGCAGCCGACCCGGGACGGACCAAGAGACCCAGTACTTC. This codes for CASSRPGTDQETQYF. The full variable domain, its missing parts supplied by reference TRBV28 and TRBJ2-5, is DVKVTQSSRYLVKRTGEKVFLECVQDMDHENMFWYRQDPGLGLRLIYFSYDVKMKEKGDIPEGYSVSREKKERFSLILESASTNQTSMYLCASSRPGTDQETQYFGPGTRLLVL.

Ten or more counts support this clonotype. V and J are TRBV6-4 and TRBJ2-7, with a possible D match to TRBD2 (5 bases). From germline, CDR1 is MRHNA and CDR2 SNTAGT. The CDR3 extends over 12 amino acids. V lost 8 bases and J lost 4, with 12 bases in between. The CDR3 is CASFRTPYEQYF. CDR3 sequence (DNA): TGTGCCAGCTTTAGGACTCCTTACGAGCAGTACTTC.

This clonotype occurred a few times. The rearrangement uses TRBV3-1 and TRBJ1-3; D might be TRBD1 (5 bases). CDR1 and CDR2 from the germline V gene are LGHDT and YNNKEL (reference sequence). The CDR3 length is 15 residues. The V end lost 8 bases, the J end lost 0 bases, and 14 bases lay between the germline ends. Here the CDR3 reads CASLGRGSSGNTIYF. The CDR3 region has the DNA TGTGCCAGCCTAGGAAGGGGCAGCTCTGGAAACACCATATATTTT.

This CDR3 is CASSLVRGPSNEQYF. In DNA form, the CDR3 reads TGCGCCAGCAGCTTGGTCAGGGGGCCGTCTAACGAGCAGTACTTC. This sequence joins TRBV5-1 and TRBJ2-7; 8 nucleotides align to TRBD1. The CDR3 length is 15 residues. J gave up 5 bases and V 0 bases, and 7 bases lay outside the gene matches. The germline V gene has CDR1 SGHRS and CDR2 YFSETQ.

V is TRBV19 and J is TRBJ2-7; D unclear. The CDR3 contains 14 residues. Germline CDR1 is LNHDA and CDR2 is SQIVND (reference sequence). V gave up 6 bases and J gave up 0 bases, with 12 bases separating them. CDR3 amino acids: CASRNADSSYEQYF. The CDR3 region has the DNA TGTGCCAGTAGGAACGCAGATAGCTCCTACGAGCAGTACTTC.